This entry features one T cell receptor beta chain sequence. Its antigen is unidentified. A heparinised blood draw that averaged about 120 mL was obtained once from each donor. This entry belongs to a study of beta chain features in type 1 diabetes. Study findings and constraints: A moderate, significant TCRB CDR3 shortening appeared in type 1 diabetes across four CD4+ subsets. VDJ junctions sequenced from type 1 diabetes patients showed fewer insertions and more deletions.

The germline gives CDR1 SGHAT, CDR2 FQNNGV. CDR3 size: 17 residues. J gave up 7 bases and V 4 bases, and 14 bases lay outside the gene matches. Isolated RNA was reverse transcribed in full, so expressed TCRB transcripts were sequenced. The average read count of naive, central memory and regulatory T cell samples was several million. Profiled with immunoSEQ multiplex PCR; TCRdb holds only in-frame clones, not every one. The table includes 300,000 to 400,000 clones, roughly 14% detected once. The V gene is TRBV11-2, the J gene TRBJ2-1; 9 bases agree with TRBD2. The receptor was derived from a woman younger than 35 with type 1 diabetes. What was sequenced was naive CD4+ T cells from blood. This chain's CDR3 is CASSSRGGLAGSNEQFF. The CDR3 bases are TGTGCCAGCAGCTCCAGGGGTGGGCTAGCGGGGTCAAATGAGCAGTTCTTC.